Each of the 12 T cell receptor beta chains below was sequenced from the same sample in a study of blood T cell repertoires in COVID-19. Data came from immunoSEQ multiplex PCR; TCRdb stores just in-frame clones and leaves some out. The sample includes more than 150,000 clones, about 88% of them seen just once. Sequencing used peripheral blood. These receptors were collected from a man aged 18 to 35 with acute or convalescent COVID-19.

V usage is TRBV3-1 (or the pseudogene TRBV3-2) and J usage is TRBJ1-6, with TRBD1 matching over 10 bases. The CDR3 length is 14 residues. Germline trimming cut 1 base from V and 9 bases from J; bases unmatched to any gene: 0. Germline CDR1 reads LGHDT; CDR2 reads YNNKEL (reference sequence). This chain's CDR3 is CASSQGTGGSPLHF. CDR3 coding DNA: TGTGCCAGCAGCCAAGGGACAGGGGGTTCACCCCTCCACTTT.

This sequence joins TRBV24-1 and TRBJ2-3; 9 bases map to TRBD2. Germline CDR1 and CDR2: KGHDR and SFDVKD. The CDR3 consists of 16 residues. V dropped 3 bases and J dropped 4; count of bases not matched to a gene: 7. CDR3 sequence reads: CATSDLAGLDPDTQYF. CDR3 nucleotide sequence: TGTGCCACCAGTGATCTAGCGGGGTTAGACCCAGATACGCAGTATTTT.

V gene TRBV5-5 combines with J gene TRBJ2-5, with D perhaps TRBD2 (6 bases). Germline values: CDR1 SGHKS, CDR2 YYEKEE (reference sequence). Trimming took 4 bases from V and 1 from J, leaving 14 bases between them. The CDR3 extends over 15 amino acids. The CDR3 region is CASSRGLAPQETQYF. In DNA, the CDR3 is TGTGCCAGCAGCAGGGGTCTAGCGCCCCAAGAGACCCAGTACTTC.

The gene calls are TRBV7-9 and TRBJ1-1, with D perhaps TRBD1 (6 bases). CDR3 size: 14 residues. Germline-derived CDR1 and CDR2 are SEHNR and FQNEAQ (reference sequence). V lost 5 bases, J lost 1 base, and 11 bases lay in between. CDR3 nucleotide sequence: TGTGCCAGCAGCCTACAGACAGGGAACACTGAAGCTTTCTTT. Translating it yields CASSLQTGNTEAFF.

The chain carries TRBV6-5 and TRBJ1-6; 10 bases match TRBD1. V lost 6 bases to trimming and J lost 8 bases; unmatched junction nucleotides: 7. CDR3 size: 15 residues. Germline CDR1 MNHEY, CDR2 SVGAGI. The CDR3 sequence: CASRPPTGGYSPLHF. CDR3 nucleotide sequence: TGTGCCAGCAGGCCACCGACAGGGGGCTATTCACCCCTCCACTTT.

The rearrangement uses TRBV6-2 or TRBV6-3 and TRBJ2-5, with 10 bases that match TRBD1. Germline V gives CDR1 MNHEY, CDR2 SVGEGT. Unmatched junction bases numbered 12, after V lost 5 bases and J lost 9 bases. This CDR3 is built from 15 residues. CDR3 DNA: TGTGCCAGCAGTGCGGACGGGACAGGGGTTCGGGCCCAGTACTTC. Translation: CASSADGTGVRAQYF.

This clone was counted a single time. J is TRBJ2-1 and V is TRBV2; 7 bases line up with TRBD1. The V gene's germline CDR1 is SNHLY and CDR2 FYNNEI. The CDR3 contains 13 residues. Trimming removed 7 bases from V and 8 bases from J; junction bases left unmatched: 8. CDR3 sequence (DNA): TGTGCCAGCACCGACAGGGAATACGATGAGCAGTTCTTC. Translating gives CASTDREYDEQFF.

CDR3 DNA sequence: TGTGCCAGCAGCCCGACTAGCGGGGGGCCTTACACAGATACGCAGTATTTT. Its translation: CASSPTSGGPYTDTQYF. The V and J genes are TRBV7-7 and TRBJ2-3; 13 nucleotides line up with TRBD2. Germline V gene lookup returns CDR1 SSHAT and CDR2 FNYEAQ (reference sequence). This CDR3 has 17 amino acids. V shed 5 bases, J shed 2 bases, and the junction held 7 bases outside the gene matches.

The V and J genes are TRBV18 and TRBJ2-3; tentatively, D is TRBD2 (5 bases). Deletions cut 6 bases from V and 1 base from J, with 14 bases between. CDR1 and CDR2 (germline): KGHSH, LQKENI. CDR3 length: 15 amino acids. The CDR3 sequence: CASSRRTGRTDTQYF. CDR3 in DNA: TGTGCCAGCTCTCGGAGGACCGGACGCACAGATACGCAGTATTTT.

The rearrangement uses TRBV2 and TRBJ2-7, with D maybe TRBD2 (7 bases). Germline V gene sequence: CDR1 SNHLY, CDR2 FYNNEI. Trimming removed 5 bases from V and 4 bases from J, with 12 bases in between. The CDR3 is 13 residues long. The CDR3 region is CASSRGARYEQYF. The CDR3 DNA reads as TGTGCCAGCAGTCGGGGGGCGCGTTACGAGCAGTACTTC.

This sequence joins TRBV4-1 and TRBJ1-6, with D possibly TRBD1 on 6 matching bases. Trimming removed 0 bases at V and 8 bases at J, with 14 bases between. Germline V gene sequence: CDR1 MGHRA, CDR2 YSYEKL. The CDR3 contains 16 residues. For the CDR3, the DNA is TGCGCCAGCAGCCAAGATCTTGGCAGGGGTGATTCACCCCTCCACTTT. It encodes CASSQDLGRGDSPLHF.

This chain joins TRBV24-1 and TRBJ2-1; 8 bases map to TRBD2. CDR1 and CDR2 (germline): KGHDR, SFDVKD. Unmatched junction bases numbered 6, after V lost 1 base and J lost 8 bases. The CDR3 covers 15 residues. CDR3 in amino acids: CATSDFGGGPDEQFF. CDR3 sequence (DNA): TGTGCCACCAGTGATTTCGGGGGGGGCCCCGATGAGCAGTTCTTC.